These 24 T cell receptor beta chains were all obtained from the same sample, sequenced in a study of T cells in Graves' hyperthyroidism and ophthalmopathy. The TCR beta CDR3 regions underwent amplification using RNA transcripts as the source. A first-round RT-PCR of the TCR CDR3 used the HTBI primer set. TCRdb re-called the multiplex PCR reads with MiXCR, one entry per CDR3 protein. The data hold roughly 420,000 distinct CDR3 sequences, with 15% to 19% observed a single time. The sample consisted of blood. The receptors were sampled from a woman between 18 and 29 years old with Graves' hyperthyroidism.

Ten or more counts support this clonotype. The chain uses TRBV7-2 and TRBJ1-2, with 8 bases aligning to TRBD1. The CDR3 is 13 amino acids. CDR1 is SGHTA and CDR2 is FQGNSA in the germline V gene. V was pared by 6 bases and J by 7 bases, with 7 bases of the junction left unmatched. In nucleotides, the CDR3 is TGTGCCAGCAGACCGGACAGGGTTGGTGGCTACACCTTC. This sequence encodes CASRPDRVGGYTF.

This clonotype was detected ten times or more. The V call is TRBV5-8, the J call TRBJ1-5; D unresolved. CDR1 and CDR2 (germline): SGHTS, YDEGEE. V dropped 4 bases and J dropped 3 bases, with 17 bases sitting between them. There are 16 residues in the CDR3. The CDR3 region has the DNA TGTGCCAGCAGCCCCGCGGTAGTACCGGACAATCAGCCCCAGCATTTT. Its protein is CASSPAVVPDNQPQHF.

The chain is built from TRBV11-3 and TRBJ1-6; D unresolved. The CDR3 covers 13 residues. V lost 3 bases to trimming and J lost 8 bases, with 8 bases between them. Germline-derived CDR1 and CDR2 are SGHNT and YENEEA. This CDR3 is CASSLEGDSPLHF. The CDR3 nucleotides are TGTGCCAGCAGCTTGGAGGGAGATTCACCCCTCCACTTT.

This clonotype was observed at least ten times. This chain links TRBV20-1 with TRBJ2-7; D perhaps matches TRBD2 (6 bases). The CDR3 consists of 15 residues. CDR1 and CDR2 from the germline V gene are DFQATT and SNEGSKA (reference sequence). V lost 3 bases and J lost 2, with 17 bases in between. This CDR3 reads CSASLRGTATYEQYF. The CDR3 DNA follows: TGCAGTGCTAGCCTCCGCGGGACTGCCACCTACGAGCAGTACTTC.

This clonotype was detected many times. The rearrangement uses TRBV20-1 and TRBJ1-6; D is ambiguous. V gave up 0 bases and J gave up 10 bases, with 10 bases separating them. This CDR3 contains 13 residues. Per germline, CDR1 DFQATT and CDR2 SNEGSKA (reference sequence). CDR3 bases: TGCAGTGCTAGAGATGAGGGAGGATCACCCCTCCACTTT. Protein sequence: CSARDEGGSPLHF.

This clonotype was observed at least ten times. This chain connects TRBV11-2 to TRBJ2-1; 14 nucleotides agree with TRBD2. With 11 bases clipped from V and 5 bases from J, the junction kept 11 bases outside the gene matches. The CDR3 spans 16 residues. Germline-derived CDR1 and CDR2 are SGHAT and FQNNGV. The CDR3 sequence is CASLRLAGGPNNEQFF. The CDR3 region has the DNA TGTGCCTCGCTAAGACTAGCGGGAGGGCCGAACAATGAGCAGTTCTTC.

This clonotype was recorded at least ten times. The CDR3 is CASSLMAGVPHQPQHF. The CDR3 region has the DNA TGTGCCAGCAGTTTAATGGCAGGAGTACCTCATCAGCCCCAGCATTTT. The chain recombines TRBV27 with TRBJ1-5, with D unclear. Trimming removed 2 bases at V and 5 bases at J, with 16 bases between. The CDR3 sequence is 16 residues long. The germline CDR1 and CDR2 sequences are MNHEY and SMNVEV (reference sequence).

The rearrangement uses TRBV7-8 and TRBJ2-1; 9 nucleotides match TRBD2. Trimming removed 1 base from V and 10 bases from J; junction bases left unmatched: 8. Germline assignment: CDR1 SGHVS and CDR2 FQNEAQ. The CDR3 has 15 residues. CDR3 in amino acids: CASSLGLAGSREQFF. CDR3 DNA: TGTGCCAGCAGCTTAGGGCTAGCGGGGTCACGCGAGCAGTTCTTC.

This clonotype was recorded at least ten times. The chain uses TRBV12-3 or TRBV12-4 and TRBJ2-3, with D hard to call. Trimming stripped 3 bases from V and 2 bases from J, with 6 bases between. This CDR3 contains 13 residues. The CDR3 nucleotides read TGTGCCAGCAGTTTCTCCCCCACAGATACGCAGTATTTT. Translation gives CASSFSPTDTQYF.

This clonotype has a count of ten or more. The chain joins TRBV27 to TRBJ2-2; D is tentatively TRBD1 or TRBD2 (6 bases each). Germline V gene sequence: CDR1 MNHEY, CDR2 SMNVEV (reference sequence). The CDR3 loop spans 17 amino acids. V lost 5 bases and J 7 bases, leaving 23 bases between the germline ends. CDR3 amino acids: CASSPSAGGPVGGELFF. For the CDR3, the DNA is TGTGCCAGCAGTCCCTCCGCTGGGGGGCCAGTGGGCGGGGAGCTGTTTTTT.

On this clonotype itself: A much larger clonotype is one base distant, so this may be a read error. The rearrangement uses TRBV28 and TRBJ2-5; either TRBD1 or TRBD2 may supply D (5 bases each). CDR1 is MDHEN and CDR2 is SYDVKM in the germline V gene. The CDR3 length is 15 residues. The CDR3 DNA reads TGTACCAGCAGTAAGGTGTGGGGGATTCAAGAGACCCAGTACTTC. It yields the protein CTSSKVWGIQETQYF.

This clonotype was seen many times. V gene TRBV6-6 combines with J gene TRBJ2-5; D unclear. Between the trimmed V and J ends, which lost 0 bases and 0 bases, there was a span of 8 bases. This CDR3 comprises 15 residues. The germline V gene has CDR1 MNHNY and CDR2 SVGAGI (reference sequence). The chain's CDR3 is CASSYSIINQETQYF. CDR3 DNA: TGTGCCAGCAGTTACTCGATAATCAACCAAGAGACCCAGTACTTC.

This clonotype was seen repeatedly, ten times or more. This chain joins TRBV18 and TRBJ2-5, with unresolved D. Per germline, CDR1 KGHSH and CDR2 LQKENI. Trimming cost V 3 bases and J 4 bases, with 9 bases left between them. The CDR3 sequence is 13 residues long. The CDR3 loop reads CASSPLLGETQYF. The CDR3 DNA is TGTGCCAGCTCACCCCTCCTGGGAGAGACCCAGTACTTC.

This clonotype has ten or more counts. The chain recombines TRBV7-9 with TRBJ2-1, with 8 nucleotides matching TRBD1. The length of the CDR3 is 18 residues. The V gene's germline CDR1 is SEHNR and CDR2 FQNEAQ (reference sequence). V lost 5 bases to trimming and J lost 0 bases; unmatched junction nucleotides: 12. The DNA of the CDR3 is TGTGCCAGCAGCCTAATACTAAAGACAGGGGCCTCCTACAATGAGCAGTTCTTC. Amino acid sequence: CASSLILKTGASYNEQFF.

The V gene is TRBV4-2, the J gene TRBJ2-1, with TRBD1 identical over 8 bases. V lost 0 bases and J lost 4; bases outside the gene matches: 2. Germline CDR1 is LGHNA and CDR2 is YNFKEQ. The CDR3 has 15 residues. The CDR3 sequence: CASSQEQGVYNEQFF. The CDR3 nucleotides are TGTGCCAGCAGCCAAGAACAGGGGGTTTACAATGAGCAGTTCTTC.

This clonotype was seen repeatedly, ten times or more. The rearrangement joins TRBV7-6 to TRBJ2-1, with TRBD2 matching 9 bases. The germline V gene has CDR1 SGHVS and CDR2 FNYEAQ. V gave up 3 bases and J gave up 8 bases; unmatched junction bases: 5. This CDR3 contains 14 residues. The CDR3 coding sequence is TGTGCCAGCAGCTTGGCGGCGGGGGGGGATGAGCAGTTCTTC. Amino acids: CASSLAAGGDEQFF.

Many counts were recorded for this clonotype. The CDR3 region is CASRGGQLSGNTIYF. CDR3 in DNA: TGTGCCAGCAGGGGAGGACAGCTCTCTGGAAACACCATATATTTT. V usage is TRBV2 and J usage is TRBJ1-3; a weak D match, TRBD1 (6 bases). The CDR3 loop spans 15 amino acids. Germline loops: CDR1 SNHLY, CDR2 FYNNEI. Trimming stripped 6 bases from V and 0 bases from J, with 12 bases between.

In this sample, this clonotype turned up many times. The chain links TRBV28 to TRBJ2-7; 8 nucleotides line up with TRBD2. Germline V gives CDR1 MDHEN, CDR2 SYDVKM. Losses at the gene ends were 4 bases for V and 0 bases for J; bases not matched to a gene: 11. The CDR3 runs 17 residues. DNA of the CDR3: TGTGCCAGCAGTTCCCACCAGGGCGGGGGGAGCTCCTACGAGCAGTACTTC. It yields the protein CASSSHQGGGSSYEQYF.

This clonotype was observed a few times. This chain connects TRBV4-3 to TRBJ2-3; possible D gene TRBD1, 6 bases. V gave up 4 bases and J gave up 1 base, with 12 bases separating them. The length of the CDR3 is 15 residues. Germline CDR1 reads LGHNA; CDR2 reads YSLEER. The CDR3 is CASSLYRVGTDTQYF. CDR3 DNA: TGCGCCAGCAGCCTATACAGGGTGGGCACAGATACGCAGTATTTT.

This clonotype was detected ten times or more. CDR3 loop: CASSIFRASQTEAFF. In nucleotides, the CDR3 is TGTGCCAGCAGCATATTTCGAGCGAGTCAAACTGAAGCTTTCTTT. The chain employs TRBV2 and TRBJ1-1, with unresolved D. V was clipped by 6 bases and J by 5 bases, with 19 bases between them. CDR3 size: 15 residues. Germline V gene sequence: CDR1 SNHLY, CDR2 FYNNEI.

This clonotype was seen ten or more times. The chain employs TRBV28 and TRBJ2-7; no reliable D call. The germline gives CDR1 MDHEN, CDR2 SYDVKM. V was clipped by 3 bases and J by 7 bases, with 16 bases between them. This CDR3 is built from 14 residues. CDR3 residues: CASSFHSAYEEQYF. The CDR3 coding sequence is TGTGCCAGCAGTTTTCATTCAGCGTACGAAGAGCAGTACTTC.

V and J are TRBV7-9 and TRBJ2-5, with 8 positions matching TRBD1. This CDR3 spans 13 amino acids. Per germline, CDR1 SEHNR and CDR2 FQNEAQ (reference sequence). V trimming: 7 bases; J trimming: 4 bases; junction bases outside the gene matches: 5. CDR3 nucleotides: TGTGCCAGCACCGCGACAGGGGTAGAGACCCAGTACTTC. Protein sequence: CASTATGVETQYF. Together with reference TRBV7-9 and TRBJ2-5, the CDR3 gives the full variable domain: DTGVSQNPRHKITKRGQNVTFRCDPISEHNRLYWYRQTLGQGPEFLTYFQNEAQLEKSRLLSDRFSAERPKGSFSTLEIQRTEQGDSAMYLCASTATGVETQYFGPGTRLLVL.

The chain recombines TRBV11-3 with TRBJ2-1; D is uncertain. This CDR3 contains 16 residues. From germline, CDR1 is SGHNT and CDR2 YENEEA. The V end was cut by 5 bases, the J end by 6 bases, with 20 bases between. Here the CDR3 DNA reads TGTGCCAGCAGCCAAGAGCTGAATACGTCGGCCAATGAGCAGTTCTTC. Translating it yields CASSQELNTSANEQFF.

This clonotype was found many times. The rearrangement uses TRBV28 and TRBJ2-7, with 10 bases fitting TRBD1. The CDR3 loop spans 14 amino acids. V lost 7 bases, J lost 3 bases, and 6 bases stayed unmatched. Per the germline V gene, CDR1 is MDHEN and CDR2 is SYDVKM. CDR3 protein: CASTPTGGNYEQYF. CDR3 DNA: TGTGCCAGCACCCCGACAGGGGGCAACTACGAGCAGTACTTC.